These 26 T cell receptor beta chains were all obtained from the same sample, sequenced in a study of T cells after yellow fever vaccination (dated by TCRdb to the late 2010s). Read against the paper, the sample's treatment or condition label means: live attenuated yellow fever vaccine strain. Libraries were constructed by 5' RACE. Instrument used: Illumina HiSeq 2500. TCRdb passed the public sequencing reads through fastp at Q25 and MiXCR, retaining productive beta sequences. Each entry merges the rows of one CDR3 protein and shows their most common DNA and genes. The sample table lists some 80,000 distinct CDR3 sequences, approximately 12% of them with a count of one. Around 24% of the sample goes to the ten largest clones. The sample was CD8+ T cells not binding an NS4B(214-222) dextramer, sorted from PBMCs, taken roughly 20 days after the first yellow fever vaccination. The sample's cell subset or site label, decoded: NS4B epitope dextramer-negative CD8 T cells. These receptors were collected from a man aged 18 to 30 who received the YFV17D yellow fever vaccine.

The J gene is TRBJ2-7, the V gene TRBV7-9; D is unresolved. This CDR3 spans 13 amino acids. V was pared by 2 bases and J by 7 bases, with 12 bases between. CDR1 is SEHNR and CDR2 is FQNEAQ in the germline V gene (reference sequence). CDR3 nucleotides: TGTGCCAGCAGCTTAAATCCGCTGGGGGAGCAGTACGTC. Protein product: CASSLNPLGEQYV.

This clonotype was seen a handful of times. J is TRBJ2-4 and V is TRBV7-9, with 7 bases fitting TRBD2. With 8 bases clipped from V and 8 bases from J, the junction kept 6 bases outside the gene matches. Germline-derived CDR1 and CDR2 are SEHNR and FQNEAQ (reference sequence). The CDR3 loop spans 12 amino acids. CDR3 sequence: CASEGRVDIQYF. CDR3 nucleotide sequence: TGTGCCAGCGAGGGGAGGGTTGACATTCAGTACTTC.

This chain joins TRBV9 and TRBJ1-1; possibly TRBD1 for D (5 bases). Germline V lookup: CDR1 SGDLS, CDR2 YYNGEE. There are 11 residues in the CDR3. V lost 3 bases, J lost 6 bases, and 6 bases lay in between. In DNA, the CDR3 is TGTGCCAGCAGCGCGGGGGCTGAAGCTTTCTTT. Residues: CASSAGAEAFF.

There are a few counts of this clonotype. V usage is TRBV7-8 and J usage is TRBJ1-5; D uncertain. The CDR3 runs 16 residues. V was clipped by 1 base and J by 7 bases, with 17 bases between them. In germline, CDR1 is SGHVS, CDR2 FQNEAQ. CDR3 amino acids: CASSLGGLGGWQPQHF. In DNA form, the CDR3 reads TGTGCCAGCAGCTTAGGGGGATTGGGCGGTTGGCAGCCCCAGCATTTT.

The chain has TRBV30 and TRBJ1-2; tentatively, D is TRBD1 (5 bases). The germline gives CDR1 GTSNPN, CDR2 SVGIG (reference sequence). The CDR3 has 13 amino acids. V was shortened by 8 bases and J by 4 bases, with 17 bases between the two germline ends. CDR3 sequence reads: CAAADDRGYGYTF. DNA of the CDR3: TGTGCCGCGGCGGATGACAGAGGCTATGGCTACACCTTC.

The chain joins TRBV5-6 to TRBJ2-5, with D possibly TRBD1 on 6 matching bases. The CDR3 is 13 residues long. V was trimmed by 4 bases and J by 9 bases, leaving 16 bases between them. CDR1 SGHDT and CDR2 YYEEEE come from the germline V gene. The CDR3 loop reads CASSLDRWPPQYF. The CDR3 DNA sequence: TGTGCCAGCAGCCTGGACAGATGGCCGCCCCAGTACTTC. Complete variable domain (other parts from reference TRBV5-6 and TRBJ2-5): DAGVTQSPTHLIKTRGQQVTLRCSPKSGHDTVSWYQQALGQGPQFIFQYYEEEERQRGNFPDRFSGHQFPNYSSELNVNALLLGDSALYLCASSLDRWPPQYFGPGTRLLVL.

The chain employs TRBV19 and TRBJ2-1, with 10 positions matching TRBD1. The CDR3 extends over 16 amino acids. The trim removed 3 bases at V and 2 bases at J, leaving 4 bases unmatched. Germline CDR1 reads LNHDA; CDR2 reads SQIVND (reference sequence). The CDR3 DNA reads as TGTGCCAGTAGTATCCCCGGGACAGGGGCCTACAATGAGCAGTTCTTC. Its protein is CASSIPGTGAYNEQFF.

The rearrangement uses TRBV5-1 and TRBJ1-2; D is uncertain. Germline CDR1 SGHRS, CDR2 YFSETQ. Trimming removed 0 bases from V and 4 bases from J, with 13 bases in between. The CDR3 sequence is 15 residues long. CDR3 nucleotides: TGCGCCAGCAGCTTGGACAGCCTCACCTCCTATGGCTACACCTTC. Amino acids: CASSLDSLTSYGYTF.

This sequence joins TRBV4-1 and TRBJ2-1; 10 positions match TRBD1. Germline trimming cut 0 bases from V and 3 bases from J; bases unmatched to any gene: 5. Germline V CDR1 and CDR2: MGHRA, YSYEKL. This CDR3 region has 17 residues. The chain's CDR3 is CASSQDRWDRGYNEQFF. DNA for the CDR3: TGCGCCAGCAGCCAAGATCGGTGGGACAGGGGCTACAATGAGCAGTTCTTC.

This clonotype was counted at least ten times. This sequence joins TRBV11-2 and TRBJ2-3; D perhaps matches TRBD2 (6 bases). The CDR3 is 15 residues long. Germline CDR1 reads SGHAT; CDR2 reads FQNNGV. The ends were cut back, 3 bases at V and 3 bases at J, with 13 bases in the middle. The CDR3 protein is CASSFPRRGTDTQYF. The CDR3 DNA reads as TGTGCCAGCAGCTTCCCCCGGCGGGGTACAGATACGCAGTATTTT.

This clonotype was picked up a small number of times. The chain combines TRBV7-2 with TRBJ2-3; D possibly corresponds to TRBD2 (5 bases). V was cut by 6 bases and J by 2 bases, with 9 bases left in between. This CDR3 is built from 13 residues. Germline-derived CDR1 and CDR2 are SGHTA and FQGNSA. CDR3 loop: CASRLGYTDTQYF. CDR3 coding DNA: TGTGCCAGCAGACTAGGGTACACAGATACGCAGTATTTT.

The rearrangement links TRBV6-4 to TRBJ2-6; tentatively, D is TRBD1 (5 bases). The CDR3 totals 19 residues. Germline CDR1 is MRHNA and CDR2 is SNTAGT. V dropped 2 bases and J dropped 0 bases, with 17 bases sitting between them. The CDR3 loop is CASSDRGPYFSSGANVLTF. The CDR3 DNA is TGTGCCAGCAGTGACAGGGGCCCGTACTTCTCCTCTGGGGCCAACGTCCTGACTTTC.

Only a few counts were recorded for this clonotype. This chain joins TRBV7-2 and TRBJ2-1; tentative D call: TRBD2 (5 bases). This CDR3 region has 17 residues. The V gene's germline CDR1 is SGHTA and CDR2 FQGNSA. The ends were cut back, 1 base at V and 1 base at J, with 14 bases in the middle. CDR3 sequence reads: CASSLVFGRGSYNEQFF. CDR3 in DNA: TGTGCCAGCAGCTTAGTGTTTGGGCGCGGGTCCTACAATGAGCAGTTCTTC.

This sequence joins TRBV5-1 and TRBJ2-1, with unresolved D. Germline lookup yields CDR1 SGHRS and CDR2 YFSETQ. The ends were cut back, 4 bases at V and 5 bases at J, with 16 bases in the middle. The CDR3 spans 15 residues. Here the CDR3 DNA reads TGCGCCAGCAGCGATCCGGAAGGGTGGAACAATGAGCAGTTCTTC. Its translation is CASSDPEGWNNEQFF.

This sequence joins TRBV27 and TRBJ2-1; 11 nucleotides match TRBD2. V gave up 5 bases and J gave up 2 bases; unmatched junction bases: 5. The CDR3 has 16 residues. Per the germline V gene, CDR1 is MNHEY and CDR2 is SMNVEV (reference sequence). CDR3 nucleotides: TGTGCCAGCAGTACAACTAGCGGGGGAACCTACAATGAGCAGTTCTTC. Translating it yields CASSTTSGGTYNEQFF.

This clonotype was detected a few times. This chain connects TRBV10-3 to TRBJ2-3; no clear D. CDR3 length equals 13 residues. CDR1 ENHRY and CDR2 SYGVKD come from the germline V gene. V was shortened by 7 bases and J by 2 bases, with 10 bases between the two germline ends. This CDR3 is CAIKSGNTDTQYF. The CDR3 coding sequence is TGTGCCATCAAATCGGGTAACACAGATACGCAGTATTTT.

This clonotype showed up just a few times. The chain carries TRBV18 and TRBJ2-4, with 7 bases aligning to TRBD2. The CDR3 consists of 17 residues. V lost 2 bases to trimming and J lost 1 base; unmatched junction nucleotides: 8. Per the germline V gene, CDR1 is KGHSH and CDR2 is LQKENI. The CDR3 sequence: CASSPSSGGDAKNIQYF. The DNA of the CDR3 is TGTGCCAGCTCACCATCGAGTGGGGGGGATGCCAAAAACATTCAGTACTTC. The full variable domain, in which reference TRBV18 and TRBJ2-4 provide the parts outside the CDR3, is NAGVMQNPRHLVRRRGQEARLRCSPMKGHSHVYWYRQLPEEGLKFMVYLQKENIIDESGMPKERFSAEFPKEGPSILRIQQVVRGDSAAYFCASSPSSGGDAKNIQYFGAGTRLSVL.

In this sample, this clonotype turned up a few times. The chain links TRBV6-5 to TRBJ1-4; no clear D. Between the trimmed V and J ends, which lost 0 bases and 6 bases, there was a span of 8 bases. CDR1 MNHEY and CDR2 SVGAGI come from the germline V gene. CDR3 length: 14 residues. For the CDR3, the DNA is TGTGCCAGCAGTTACTCGGGGTTTGATGAAAAACTGTTTTTT. Protein product: CASSYSGFDEKLFF.

The chain is built from TRBV29-1 and TRBJ2-7; D possibly corresponds to TRBD2 (5 bases). The V gene's germline CDR1 is SQVTM and CDR2 ANQGSEA. The CDR3 sequence is 12 residues long. The V and J ends lost 4 bases and 0 bases respectively, with 7 bases between them. DNA for the CDR3: TGCAGCGTTGTAGCGAACTCCTACGAGCAGTACTTC. This gives the protein CSVVANSYEQYF.

In this sample, this clonotype turned up a few times. This chain joins TRBV19 and TRBJ2-6; D may match TRBD1 or TRBD2 (6 bases each). Between the trimmed V and J ends, which lost 3 bases and 4 bases, there was a span of 10 bases. The length of the CDR3 is 15 residues. The V gene's germline CDR1 is LNHDA and CDR2 SQIVND (reference sequence). CDR3: CASSIRGAGANVLTF. CDR3 in DNA: TGTGCCAGTAGTATTAGGGGGGCCGGGGCCAACGTCCTGACTTTC.

The rearrangement uses TRBV7-9 and TRBJ2-3; D is undetermined. V lost 2 bases, J lost 6 bases, and 6 bases lay in between. Germline CDR1 SEHNR, CDR2 FQNEAQ (reference sequence). The CDR3 runs 12 residues. CDR3 sequence: CASSLYGDTQYF. Here the CDR3 DNA reads TGTGCCAGCAGCTTATATGGGGATACGCAGTATTTT.

This sequence joins TRBV29-1 and TRBJ2-3; 7 nucleotides line up with TRBD1. Germline CDR1 reads SQVTM; CDR2 reads ANQGSEA. V lost 1 base and J lost 0; bases outside the gene matches: 7. This CDR3 contains 16 residues. The CDR3 nucleotides are TGCAGCGTTGAAGTTGGGACAGCGTCTAGCACAGATACGCAGTATTTT. Translated, it gives CSVEVGTASSTDTQYF.

This clonotype was observed at least ten times. This chain links TRBV7-9 with TRBJ2-5, with a tentative D call TRBD2 (6 bases). V dropped 5 bases and J dropped 5 bases, with 15 bases sitting between them. In germline, CDR1 is SEHNR, CDR2 FQNEAQ (reference sequence). This CDR3 contains 14 residues. CDR3 sequence: CASSHPGLRETQYF. The CDR3 coding sequence is TGTGCCAGCAGCCATCCGGGACTCAGGGAGACCCAGTACTTC. Full variable domain (outside the CDR3, taken from reference TRBV7-9 and TRBJ2-5): DTGVSQNPRHKITKRGQNVTFRCDPISEHNRLYWYRQTLGQGPEFLTYFQNEAQLEKSRLLSDRFSAERPKGSFSTLEIQRTEQGDSAMYLCASSHPGLRETQYFGPGTRLLVL.

This chain connects TRBV6-2 or TRBV6-3 to TRBJ2-1; D ambiguous. V was pared by 0 bases and J by 8 bases, with 11 bases between. This CDR3 comprises 14 residues. Germline lookup yields CDR1 MNHEY and CDR2 SVGEGT. The DNA for the CDR3 is TGTGCCAGCAGTTACTCGGGTCGATTTGATGAGCAGTTCTTC. It yields the protein CASSYSGRFDEQFF.

This clonotype appeared many times. The rearrangement links TRBV10-2 to TRBJ2-1; D remains ambiguous. The CDR3 is 15 amino acids. Germline-derived CDR1 and CDR2 are WSHSY and SAAADI. Trimming removed 2 bases at V and 3 bases at J, with 11 bases between. DNA of the CDR3: TGCGCCAGCAGTGAGGGGATTTCCTACTACAATGAGCAGTTCTTC. This encodes CASSEGISYYNEQFF.

There are a few counts of this clonotype. The J gene is TRBJ2-7, the V gene TRBV7-8; D ambiguous. Deletions cut 4 bases from V and 6 bases from J, with 7 bases between. Germline V CDR1 and CDR2: SGHVS, FQNEAQ. This CDR3 is 11 amino acids long. The CDR3 DNA reads TGTGCCAGCAGCTCTGGCCCCGAGCAGTACTTC. Amino acids: CASSSGPEQYF.